A single sample is the source of the 7 T cell receptor beta chains below, sequenced in a study of T-cell memory formation after mild COVID-19. TCRdb re-called the 5' RACE reads through MiXCR, storing one row per CDR3 protein. This table has about 400,000 distinct CDR3 sequences, less than 25% appearing once. The specimen sequenced was PBMCs or a T cell subset sorted from them (not recorded which). The receptors here all came from an adult woman who had mild COVID-19 (a few samples of this study predate the infection). Cell type and time point are not known.

This clonotype was counted many times. V and J are TRBV20-1 and TRBJ1-1; 10 positions agree with TRBD1. Germline trimming cut 2 bases from V and 8 bases from J; bases unmatched to any gene: 8. This CDR3 region has 14 residues. Germline V gene lookup returns CDR1 DFQATT and CDR2 SNEGSKA (reference sequence). CDR3 DNA: TGCAGTGCTAGACCCGGGACAGGGGTAGCCGAAGCTTTCTTT. As protein: CSARPGTGVAEAFF.

This clonotype appeared a few times. CDR3 residues: CASSFPGASGIPSTDTQYF. The CDR3 DNA is TGTGCCAGCAGCTTCCCAGGGGCTAGCGGGATTCCTAGCACAGATACGCAGTATTTT. The rearrangement joins TRBV11-2 to TRBJ2-3; 9 bases align to TRBD2. CDR1 and CDR2 from the germline V gene are SGHAT and FQNNGV. CDR3 length: 19 amino acids. The trim removed 3 bases at V and 0 bases at J, leaving 13 bases unmatched.

V gene TRBV3-1 combines with J gene TRBJ1-4, with 7 bases that match TRBD1. Germline CDR1 reads LGHDT; CDR2 reads YNNKEL (reference sequence). V lost 3 bases, J lost 5 bases, and 15 bases stayed unmatched. The CDR3 extends over 18 amino acids. The CDR3 DNA reads TGTGCCAGCAGCCACTCGATGTCCCTGAGGGACAGAAATGAAAAACTGTTTTTT. Amino acid sequence: CASSHSMSLRDRNEKLFF.

This chain joins TRBV5-1 and TRBJ2-7; D is perhaps TRBD2 (5 bases). Looked up from germline, CDR1 is SGHRS and CDR2 is YFSETQ. The CDR3 has 15 residues. The V gene lost 1 base and the J gene lost 0 bases, with 11 bases spanning the gap. This chain's CDR3 is CASSLTFRGSYEQYF. In nucleotides, the CDR3 is TGCGCCAGCAGCTTGACTTTTCGGGGCTCCTACGAGCAGTACTTC.

V usage is TRBV4-1 and J usage is TRBJ2-7, with 9 positions matching TRBD1. V shed 0 bases and J 4 bases; nucleotides not matched to a gene: 7. CDR3 size: 16 residues. CDR1 is MGHRA, CDR2 YSYEKL, per germline. The CDR3: CASSQDRTGVRYEQYF. The DNA for the CDR3 is TGCGCCAGCAGCCAAGATAGGACAGGGGTGAGGTACGAGCAGTACTTC.

The J gene is TRBJ2-7, the V gene TRBV4-2, with 12 positions matching TRBD2. The germline V gene encodes CDR1 LGHNA and CDR2 YNFKEQ. The CDR3 has 19 amino acids. J gave up 2 bases and V 0 bases, and 11 bases lay outside the gene matches. The CDR3 region has the DNA TGTGCCAGCAGCCAAGATCTGGCGACTAGCGGGAGCCCGACCTACGAGCAGTACTTC. Its translation: CASSQDLATSGSPTYEQYF.

This chain uses TRBV7-8 with TRBJ2-2; D is ambiguous. The CDR3 is 15 amino acids. V was cut by 2 bases and J by 0 bases, with 7 bases left in between. The germline CDR1 and CDR2 sequences are SGHVS and FQNEAQ. Here the CDR3 reads CASSLLNANTGELFF. The CDR3 DNA follows: TGTGCCAGCAGCTTACTCAATGCGAACACCGGGGAGCTGTTTTTT.